The present T cell receptor beta chain was sequenced within a study of blood T cell repertoires in COVID-19. Looking at the study overall: T cells, B-cell-depleted T cells, or PBMCs supplied cDNA or gDNA.

This clone has just one count. The age range of participants was 18 to 89 years, with residence in about two dozen US areas. Per the original data handling: Reference gene primer amplification gave estimated nucleated cell counts. Sequenced by immunoSEQ multiplex PCR; TCRdb stores in-frame clones only, minus some. The DNA was the basis for D and trimming; V, J and clone size are from that table. This table holds 300,000 to 350,000 clones, 80% to 90% found once. Trimming pared 5 bases from V and 2 bases from J, leaving 15 bases between. CDR1 and CDR2 (germline): SGHVS, FQNEAQ. The CDR3 contains 15 residues.

The rearrangement links TRBV7-8 to TRBJ2-5, with D tentatively TRBD2 (5 bases). Sequences were obtained from PBMCs or T cells enriched from blood (not recorded which). The receptor was isolated from a middle-aged woman with acute COVID-19. The CDR3 bases are TGTGCCAGCAGCCCCACGGGGAGCACACAAGAGACCCAGTACTTC. Its protein product is CASSPTGSTQETQYF. Full variable domain (rest looked up from reference TRBV7-8 and TRBJ2-5): GAGVSQSPRYKVAKRGQDVALRCDPISGHVSLFWYQQALGQGPEFLTYFQNEAQLDKSGLPSDRFFAERPEGSVSTLKIQRTQQEDSAVYLCASSPTGSTQETQYFGPGTRLLVL.